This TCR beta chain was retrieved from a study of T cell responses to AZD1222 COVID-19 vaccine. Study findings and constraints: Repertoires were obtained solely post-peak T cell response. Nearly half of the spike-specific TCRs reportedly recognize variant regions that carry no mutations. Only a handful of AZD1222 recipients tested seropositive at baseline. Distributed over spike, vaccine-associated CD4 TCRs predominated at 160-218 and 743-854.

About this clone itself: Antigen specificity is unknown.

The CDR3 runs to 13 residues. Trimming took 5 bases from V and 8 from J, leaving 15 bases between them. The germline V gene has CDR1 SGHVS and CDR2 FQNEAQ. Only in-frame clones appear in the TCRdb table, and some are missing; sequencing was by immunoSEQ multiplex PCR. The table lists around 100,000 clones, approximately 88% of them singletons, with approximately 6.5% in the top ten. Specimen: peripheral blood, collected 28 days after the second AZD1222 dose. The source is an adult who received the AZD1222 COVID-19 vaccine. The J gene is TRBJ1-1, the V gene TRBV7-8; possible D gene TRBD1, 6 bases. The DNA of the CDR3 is TGTGCCAGCAGCCGGAGGGGGGCGGCAGAAGCTTTCTTT. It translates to CASSRRGAAEAFF. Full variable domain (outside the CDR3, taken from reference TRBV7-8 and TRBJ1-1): GAGVSQSPRYKVAKRGQDVALRCDPISGHVSLFWYQQALGQGPEFLTYFQNEAQLDKSGLPSDRFFAERPEGSVSTLKIQRTQQEDSAVYLCASSRRGAAEAFFGQGTRLTVV.